Presented here are 18 T cell receptor beta chains from one specimen sequenced in a study of blood T cells in healthy people across ages. Combining a sample-barcoded 5' primer with a J-beta primer mix, a second PCR ran for about 7 to 11 cycles. In TCRdb, the 5' RACE reads were re-called with MiXCR into one record per CDR3 protein. The sample contains about 1.5 million distinct CDR3 sequences, 40% to 45% of which appear only once. Sequencing used blood. Receptors originate from a woman aged 18 to 35 in good health.

The gene calls are TRBV6-5 and TRBJ2-1; D not certain. The CDR3 sequence is 18 residues long. V lost 2 bases to trimming and J lost 0 bases, with 17 bases between them. Germline CDR1 MNHEY, CDR2 SVGAGI. The CDR3 protein is CASSYPTAAPSSYNEQFF. The DNA for the CDR3 is TGTGCCAGCAGTTACCCGACGGCCGCTCCCAGCTCCTACAATGAGCAGTTCTTC.

The V and J genes are TRBV7-9 and TRBJ2-3; possibly TRBD2 for D (5 bases). Trimming pared 5 bases from V and 5 bases from J, leaving 14 bases between. Germline values: CDR1 SEHNR, CDR2 FQNEAQ (reference sequence). This CDR3 comprises 14 residues. The CDR3, as DNA: TGTGCCAGCAGCCCTGTAGGGAGTGGAGATACGCAGTATTTT. This encodes CASSPVGSGDTQYF.

The genes are TRBV2 and TRBJ2-5, with 12 bases matching TRBD2. The assigned J gene may be wrong: the sequence end matches TRBJ2-7 better. CDR3 size: 14 residues. Germline CDR1 SNHLY, CDR2 FYNNEI. The CDR3 coding sequence is TGTGCCAGCAGTGAGACTAGCGGGAGCAACGAGCAGTACTTC. Translating gives CASSETSGSNEQYF.

The chain employs TRBV9 and TRBJ2-4, with 9 bases matching TRBD1. The last part of the DNA fits TRBJ2-7 better; the J call may be wrong. The CDR3 covers 15 residues. Germline loops: CDR1 SGDLS, CDR2 YYNGEE. The CDR3 region has the DNA TGTGCCAGCAGCGTAGCTGCGACAGGGGGTTACGAGCAGTACTTC. It encodes CASSVAATGGYEQYF.

As regards this clonotype: One junction end disagrees with the germline gene, perhaps due to a read error. The V and J genes are TRBV7-9 and TRBJ1-4, with TRBD1 as a possible D gene (6 bases). Germline V CDR1 and CDR2: SEHNR, FQNEAQ (reference sequence). The CDR3 spans 14 residues. The CDR3 protein is CTSRETGANEKLFF. DNA for the CDR3: TGTACCAGCAGGGAGACAGGCGCGAATGAAAAACTGTTTTTT.

This chain joins TRBV29-1 and TRBJ1-4, with D possibly being TRBD1 (5 bases). The CDR3 totals 13 residues. V shed 5 bases and J shed 15 bases, with 22 bases lying between them. Germline V CDR1 and CDR2: SQVTM, ANQGSEA. CDR3 nucleotide sequence: TGCAGCGTTAAAAGGGATCGGGGACCCGAATTGTTTTTT. Protein sequence: CSVKRDRGPELFF.

Notes on this clonotype: One end of the junction is discordant with germline, which a read error may explain. The chain employs TRBV10-3 and TRBJ2-4; D uncertain. CDR1 and CDR2 (germline): ENHRY, SYGVKD. This CDR3 has 15 amino acids. CDR3 sequence: CAISVAQPTYNEQYF. As DNA, the CDR3 is TGCGCCATCAGTGTCGCCCAGCCTACATACAATGAGCAGTACTTC.

In nucleotides, the CDR3 is TGTGCCAGCAGTTCTAGCGGGGCCTCCTACAATGAGCAGTACTTC. This gives the protein CASSSSGASYNEQYF. The V and J genes are TRBV7-2 and TRBJ2-1, with 9 bases that match TRBD2. The J call may be in error: the DNA end matches TRBJ2-7 better. The germline V gene encodes CDR1 SGHTA and CDR2 FQGNSA. This CDR3 region has 15 residues.

The chain is built from TRBV7-2 and TRBJ2-7, with 7 bases aligning to TRBD1. Germline V gene lookup returns CDR1 SGHTA and CDR2 FQGNSA. CDR3 length: 14 residues. V lost 3 bases and J lost 3; bases outside the gene matches: 5. The chain's CDR3 is CASSFLTGYYEQYF. Here the CDR3 DNA reads TGTGCCAGCAGCTTTCTGACAGGGTACTACGAGCAGTACTTC. The full variable domain, with the rest looked up from reference TRBV7-2 and TRBJ2-7, is GAGVSQSPSNKVTEKGKDVELRCDPISGHTALYWYRQSLGQGLEFLIYFQGNSAPDKSGLPSDRFSAERTGGSVSTLTIQRTQQEDSAVYLCASSFLTGYYEQYFGPGTRLTVT.

V usage is TRBV6-2 or TRBV6-3 and J usage is TRBJ2-1; 9 bases are a match to TRBD2. The CDR3 has 15 amino acids. With V trimmed by 5 bases and J by 6 bases, 8 bases remained unmatched. CDR1 is MNHEY, CDR2 SVGEGT, per germline. Written as DNA, the CDR3 is TGTGCCAGCAGTGCCAGCGGGAGGCTATGCAATGAGCAGTTCTTC. This sequence encodes CASSASGRLCNEQFF.

This clonotype has a handful of counts. The rearrangement links TRBV5-4 to TRBJ2-1, with 8 bases identical to TRBD2. V shed 1 base and J 4 bases; nucleotides not matched to a gene: 7. The germline V gene has CDR1 SGHNT and CDR2 YYREEE (reference sequence). The CDR3 totals 16 residues. CDR3 DNA: TGTGCCAGCAGCTTGCCAGCGGGGGTCTCATACAATGAGCAGTTCTTC. Its translation: CASSLPAGVSYNEQFF.

The rearrangement joins TRBV12-3 or TRBV12-4 to TRBJ1-1; D call uncertain. The CDR3 totals 13 residues. The germline V and J ends were trimmed by 5 bases and 5 bases, with 12 bases remaining between them. CDR3 in amino acids: CASSVVQATEAFF. The CDR3 bases are TGTGCCAGCAGTGTGGTCCAGGCTACTGAAGCTTTCTTT.

This clonotype was detected only a few times. V is TRBV15 and J is TRBJ2-7; D is perhaps TRBD2 (6 bases). From germline, CDR1 is LNHNV and CDR2 YYDKDF (reference sequence). V was clipped by 4 bases and J by 4 bases, with 17 bases between them. This CDR3 is built from 15 residues. The CDR3 here is CATSNRPFGTYEQYF. CDR3 DNA sequence: TGTGCCACCAGCAACAGGCCCTTTGGGACTTACGAGCAGTACTTC. Combining the CDR3 with reference TRBV15 and TRBJ2-7 gives the whole variable domain DAMVIQNPRYQVTQFGKPVTLSCSQTLNHNVMYWYQQKSSQAPKLLFHYYDKDFNNEADTPDNFQSRRPNTSFCFLDIRSPGLGDTAMYLCATSNRPFGTYEQYFGPGTRLTVT.

In its sample, this clonotype was seen a few times. V and J are TRBV6-1 and TRBJ1-5, with D hard to call. The germline V gene has CDR1 MNHNS and CDR2 SASEGT. Between the trimmed V and J ends, which lost 5 bases and 0 bases, there was a span of 14 bases. The CDR3 consists of 16 residues. The CDR3 region is CASSLDKRYSNQPQHF. DNA of the CDR3: TGTGCCAGCAGTTTAGACAAGCGGTATAGCAATCAGCCCCAGCATTTT.

This rearrangement joins TRBV7-6 to TRBJ2-5; D is tentatively TRBD1 or TRBD2 (5 bases each). Trimming shortened V by 4 bases and J by 11 bases, and 20 bases separated the two germline ends. CDR1 and CDR2 from the germline V gene are SGHVS and FNYEAQ. This CDR3 is 14 amino acids long. The CDR3 region is CASSSTGPRDEQYF. The CDR3 nucleotides are TGTGCCAGCAGCTCTACGGGGCCTAGGGATGAGCAGTACTTC.

J is TRBJ1-1 and V is TRBV9, with D hard to call. This CDR3 is 13 amino acids long. The germline V gene encodes CDR1 SGDLS and CDR2 YYNGEE. The ends were cut back, 3 bases at V and 1 base at J, with 7 bases in the middle. The DNA for the CDR3 is TGTGCCAGCAGCGCGATTCGGAACACTGAAGCTTTCTTT. Protein sequence: CASSAIRNTEAFF.

This chain connects TRBV7-2 to TRBJ1-4; 7 bases fit TRBD1. Looked up from germline, CDR1 is SGHTA and CDR2 is FQGNSA. The CDR3 consists of 17 residues. Trimming removed 1 base from V and 3 bases from J; junction bases left unmatched: 8. The chain's CDR3 is CASSLDEATGANEKLFF. The DNA of the CDR3 is TGTGCCAGCAGCTTAGATGAGGCCACAGGGGCTAATGAAAAACTGTTTTTT.

The genes are TRBV9 and TRBJ2-1, with D possibly matching TRBD2 (5 bases). Germline CDR1 SGDLS, CDR2 YYNGEE. The CDR3 has 15 residues. Trimming took off 1 base at V and 9 bases at J, with 17 bases between the two ends. The CDR3 sequence: CASSVLPGGWGEQFF. The CDR3 DNA sequence: TGTGCCAGCAGCGTACTTCCCGGCGGGTGGGGTGAGCAGTTCTTC.